The 27 T cell receptor beta chains below all came from one sample that was sequenced in a study of blood T cell repertoires in COVID-19 (TCRdb year 2020). The library was obtained by the immunoSEQ multiplex PCR assay. TCRdb holds this immuneACCESS table with in-frame rearrangements only. Some clones are missing; in checked studies, unresolved V genes explain under half, and the rest has no known cause. Here the sample has about 48,000 clones; 77% occur a single time. Roughly 21% of the sample belongs to the ten largest clones. The sequenced sample consisted of peripheral blood. All receptors come from a human donor with active or convalescent COVID-19. The donor label of this sample is uncertain.

This clone has a handful of counts. J is TRBJ2-7 and V is TRBV28, with 8 bases identical to TRBD2. V was pared by 7 bases and J by 0 bases, with 11 bases of the junction left unmatched. The length of the CDR3 is 16 residues. The germline V gene has CDR1 MDHEN and CDR2 SYDVKM. CDR3: CASITPAGGSSYEQYF. In nucleotides, the CDR3 is TGTGCCAGCATTACCCCGGCGGGGGGAAGCTCCTACGAGCAGTACTTC. Combining the CDR3 with reference TRBV28 and TRBJ2-7 gives the whole variable domain DVKVTQSSRYLVKRTGEKVFLECVQDMDHENMFWYRQDPGLGLRLIYFSYDVKMKEKGDIPEGYSVSREKKERFSLILESASTNQTSMYLCASITPAGGSSYEQYFGPGTRLTVT.

The V call is TRBV4-1, the J call TRBJ2-7; no firm D call. Germline loops: CDR1 MGHRA, CDR2 YSYEKL. V was cut by 0 bases and J by 4 bases, with 7 bases left in between. The CDR3 sequence is 13 residues long. The CDR3 is CASSQDFFYEQYF. The CDR3 nucleotides are TGCGCCAGCAGCCAAGACTTCTTTTACGAGCAGTACTTC.

The count of this clone is one. This sequence joins TRBV11-3 and TRBJ2-2, with 8 bases aligning to TRBD2. The CDR3 runs to 15 residues. Germline V gives CDR1 SGHNT, CDR2 YENEEA. V was clipped by 1 base and J by 5 bases; unmatched bases: 3. CDR3 coding DNA: TGTGCCAGCAGCTTAGGCACGGGGGGGACCGGGGAGCTGTTTTTT. Encoded protein: CASSLGTGGTGELFF.

The chain is built from TRBV4-1 and TRBJ2-1; perhaps TRBD2 as D (6 bases). Germline V gives CDR1 MGHRA, CDR2 YSYEKL. The CDR3 covers 16 residues. Trimming took 4 bases from V and 3 from J, leaving 16 bases between them. The CDR3 nucleotides read TGCGCCAGCAGCCTTCTCGGACGGACTAACTACAATGAGCAGTTCTTC. This encodes CASSLLGRTNYNEQFF.

The J gene is TRBJ2-7, the V gene TRBV7-2, with D possibly being TRBD2 (5 bases). V gave up 2 bases and J gave up 1 base, with 9 bases separating them. This CDR3 spans 14 amino acids. Germline values: CDR1 SGHTA, CDR2 FQGNSA. CDR3: CASSLSLASYEQYF. CDR3 sequence (DNA): TGTGCCAGCAGCTTAAGCCTAGCATCCTACGAGCAGTACTTC.

J is TRBJ2-7 and V is TRBV5-1, with a possible D match to TRBD1 (5 bases). V lost 0 bases and J 5 bases, leaving 15 bases between the germline ends. The CDR3 consists of 15 residues. CDR1 SGHRS and CDR2 YFSETQ come from the germline V gene. This CDR3 is CASSLASQERDEQYF. CDR3 sequence (DNA): TGCGCCAGCAGCTTGGCCTCACAGGAAAGGGACGAGCAGTACTTC.

The genes are TRBV5-6 and TRBJ1-5, with D perhaps matching TRBD1 (5 bases). Germline-derived CDR1 and CDR2 are SGHDT and YYEEEE. This CDR3 region has 16 residues. The V and J ends lost 0 bases and 2 bases respectively, with 12 bases between them. The CDR3 nucleotides are TGTGCCAGCAGCTTGGCTGGGCAGGGTCGCAATCAGCCCCAGCATTTT. Translated: CASSLAGQGRNQPQHF.

The gene calls are TRBV9 and TRBJ2-1, with 10 bases aligning to TRBD1. The CDR3 totals 15 residues. V shed 0 bases and J 3 bases; nucleotides not matched to a gene: 0. CDR1 is SGDLS and CDR2 is YYNGEE in the germline V gene. The CDR3 nucleotides are TGTGCCAGCAGCGTAGGGACAGGGGGCTACAATGAGCAGTTCTTC. Translation: CASSVGTGGYNEQFF. The variable domain in full, with the rest retrieved from reference TRBV9 and TRBJ2-1, is DSGVTQTPKHLITATGQRVTLRCSPRSGDLSVYWYQQSLDQGLQFLIQYYNGEERAKGNILERFSAQQFPDLHSELNLSSLELGDSALYFCASSVGTGGYNEQFFGPGTRLTVL.

The V gene is TRBV27, the J gene TRBJ2-2; 8 nucleotides match TRBD2. V dropped 0 bases and J dropped 4; count of bases not matched to a gene: 1. Per the germline V gene, CDR1 is MNHEY and CDR2 is SMNVEV (reference sequence). This CDR3 spans 15 amino acids. CDR3 sequence: CASSLSSGVTGELFF. The CDR3, as DNA: TGTGCCAGCAGTTTATCTAGCGGGGTCACCGGGGAGCTGTTTTTT.

J is TRBJ2-5 and V is TRBV18, with D maybe TRBD1 (6 bases). CDR3 length: 14 residues. The germline V gene encodes CDR1 KGHSH and CDR2 LQKENI. The germline V and J ends were trimmed by 5 bases and 2 bases, with 12 bases remaining between them. The CDR3 loop reads CASSAQQGQETQYF. CDR3 in DNA: TGTGCCAGCTCAGCACAACAGGGACAAGAGACCCAGTACTTC.

This chain joins TRBV30 and TRBJ1-2; 9 nucleotides agree with TRBD1. Per germline, CDR1 GTSNPN and CDR2 SVGIG (reference sequence). V trimming: 1 base; J trimming: 9 bases; junction bases outside the gene matches: 3. The CDR3 extends over 12 amino acids. DNA of the CDR3: TGTGCCTGGAGTGGCGGACAGGGGAGCTACACCTTC. Translation: CAWSGGQGSYTF.

V gene TRBV4-1 combines with J gene TRBJ1-2; 7 nucleotides line up with TRBD1. Germline assignment: CDR1 MGHRA and CDR2 YSYEKL. V was clipped by 4 bases and J by 2 bases; unmatched bases: 7. The CDR3 has 15 residues. CDR3 nucleotide sequence: TGCGCCAGCAGCCCTCCGGGACAGCAAAACTATGGCTACACCTTC. The encoded protein is CASSPPGQQNYGYTF.

This chain joins TRBV6-6 and TRBJ1-4; 10 bases are shared with TRBD1. The CDR3 runs to 16 residues. V trimming: 7 bases; J trimming: 0 bases; junction bases outside the gene matches: 5. CDR1 is MNHNY and CDR2 is SVGAGI in the germline V gene (reference sequence). CDR3 bases: TGTGCCAGCACCATCGGACAGGGGGCAACTAATGAAAAACTGTTTTTT. It is translated as CASTIGQGATNEKLFF.

V and J are TRBV12-3 or TRBV12-4 and TRBJ2-4; possibly TRBD2 for D (6 bases). This CDR3 has 13 residues. V gave up 6 bases and J gave up 1 base, with 7 bases separating them. As DNA, the CDR3 is TGTGCCAGCAGGGAGGGGGCCAAAAACATTCAGTACTTC. Amino acids: CASREGAKNIQYF.

The V and J genes are TRBV10-1 and TRBJ2-7, with D unclear. This CDR3 is 12 amino acids long. Germline V gene lookup returns CDR1 WNHNN and CDR2 SYGVQD (reference sequence). V was shortened by 4 bases and J by 1 base, with 5 bases between the two germline ends. CDR3 residues: CASSASSYEQYF. The CDR3 coding sequence is TGCGCCAGCAGTGCTAGTTCCTACGAGCAGTACTTC.

This clone came up once. The J gene is TRBJ1-1, the V gene TRBV6-5; the D gene is possibly TRBD1 (5 bases). Trimming took off 6 bases at V and 5 bases at J, with 16 bases between the two ends. The CDR3 has 14 amino acids. CDR1 and CDR2 (germline): MNHEY, SVGAGI. CDR3 amino acids: CASRKTVGGTEAFF. CDR3 nucleotide sequence: TGTGCCAGCAGGAAGACGGTCGGGGGAACTGAAGCTTTCTTT.

This chain connects TRBV19 to TRBJ2-1; D not resolved. V was shortened by 4 bases and J by 5 bases, with 6 bases between the two germline ends. CDR1 and CDR2 from the germline V gene are LNHDA and SQIVND (reference sequence). The CDR3 covers 12 residues. The CDR3 loop is CASSKTNNEQFF. The CDR3 DNA sequence: TGTGCCAGTAGTAAAACAAACAATGAGCAGTTCTTC.

There are a few counts of this clone. The chain couples TRBV3-1 (or the pseudogene TRBV3-2) to TRBJ1-2; weak D call: TRBD1 (5 bases). Trimming shortened V by 4 bases and J by 8 bases, and 20 bases separated the two germline ends. The length of the CDR3 is 15 residues. The V gene's germline CDR1 is LGHDT and CDR2 YNNKEL (reference sequence). CDR3 region: CASSRGGAQSGGYTF. In DNA, the CDR3 is TGTGCCAGCAGCCGGGGCGGAGCCCAATCGGGCGGCTACACCTTC.

This chain uses TRBV19 with TRBJ2-1; TRBD1 matches 8 bases. CDR3 length equals 15 residues. V lost 5 bases, J lost 3 bases, and 6 bases stayed unmatched. Germline CDR1 LNHDA, CDR2 SQIVND (reference sequence). The CDR3 region has the DNA TGTGCCAGTAGTTTGAGGACAGGGTTCTACAATGAGCAGTTCTTC. It is translated as CASSLRTGFYNEQFF.

In its sample, this clone was seen many times. The genes are TRBV7-9 and TRBJ2-1, with D possibly being TRBD2 (6 bases). The V end was cut by 2 bases, the J end by 6 bases, with 17 bases between. The CDR3 totals 16 residues. CDR1 and CDR2 (germline): SEHNR, FQNEAQ (reference sequence). The CDR3 spells CASSLSFGDWINEQFF. The CDR3 nucleotides read TGTGCCAGCAGCTTAAGCTTCGGGGACTGGATCAATGAGCAGTTCTTC.

This chain's CDR3 is CASSQDGGTSGPDTQYF. The CDR3 nucleotides read TGTGCCAGCAGCCAAGATGGGGGGACTAGCGGCCCAGATACGCAGTATTTT. The chain is built from TRBV4-2 and TRBJ2-3, with 11 bases lining up with TRBD2. In germline, CDR1 is LGHNA, CDR2 YNFKEQ. J gave up 4 bases and V 0 bases, and 6 bases lay outside the gene matches. CDR3 length equals 17 residues.

This clone has just a few counts. The chain has TRBV5-1 and TRBJ2-1, with D possibly TRBD2 on 6 matching bases. From germline, CDR1 is SGHRS and CDR2 YFSETQ. CDR3 length: 14 residues. V was cut by 0 bases and J by 9 bases, with 13 bases left in between. The CDR3 spells CASSLELAGSEQFF. The CDR3 DNA reads TGCGCCAGCAGCTTGGAACTAGCCGGCAGTGAGCAGTTCTTC.

The rearrangement joins TRBV5-1 to TRBJ2-5, with 9 bases lining up with TRBD2. The CDR3 totals 15 residues. V dropped 4 bases and J dropped 7; count of bases not matched to a gene: 11. Per the germline V gene, CDR1 is SGHRS and CDR2 is YFSETQ. The CDR3 protein is CASSDGLASGPTQYF. As DNA, the CDR3 is TGCGCCAGCAGCGATGGACTAGCGTCCGGTCCGACCCAGTACTTC.

This chain joins TRBV7-2 and TRBJ2-7, with D perhaps matching TRBD1 (6 bases). This CDR3 comprises 13 residues. Trimming stripped 1 base from V and 12 bases from J, with 16 bases between. Germline V gives CDR1 SGHTA, CDR2 FQGNSA. The CDR3 DNA reads TGTGCCAGCAGCTTAGTGGCAGGGGTCGAAGTGTACTTC. Residues: CASSLVAGVEVYF.

Worth noting for this clone: Other DNA sequences in this sample translate to the same CDR3. V is TRBV5-1 and J is TRBJ2-7, with D tentatively TRBD2 (6 bases). CDR3 length: 15 amino acids. Trimming removed 0 bases at V and 2 bases at J, with 12 bases between. Germline V gives CDR1 SGHRS, CDR2 YFSETQ. The CDR3 sequence: CASSLGGTGTYEQYF. The CDR3 DNA is TGCGCCAGCAGCTTGGGCGGGACGGGTACCTACGAGCAGTACTTC.

This clone is deemed large. The chain employs TRBV7-9 and TRBJ2-7, with 11 bases aligning to TRBD1. V was clipped by 4 bases and J by 5 bases; unmatched bases: 7. The CDR3 has 15 amino acids. Per germline, CDR1 SEHNR and CDR2 FQNEAQ (reference sequence). The CDR3 nucleotides read TGTGCCAGCAGCTGGGGACAGGGGGAGGAGAACGAGCAGTACTTC. It yields the protein CASSWGQGEENEQYF.

By sample fraction, this clone is large. The rearrangement uses TRBV3-1 (or the pseudogene TRBV3-2) and TRBJ2-7; D is undetermined. V lost 1 base and J lost 3, with 4 bases in between. The length of the CDR3 is 12 residues. From germline, CDR1 is LGHDT and CDR2 YNNKEL (reference sequence). The CDR3 DNA is TGTGCCAGCAGCCAAGCCCGCTACGAGCAGTACTTC. This sequence encodes CASSQARYEQYF.